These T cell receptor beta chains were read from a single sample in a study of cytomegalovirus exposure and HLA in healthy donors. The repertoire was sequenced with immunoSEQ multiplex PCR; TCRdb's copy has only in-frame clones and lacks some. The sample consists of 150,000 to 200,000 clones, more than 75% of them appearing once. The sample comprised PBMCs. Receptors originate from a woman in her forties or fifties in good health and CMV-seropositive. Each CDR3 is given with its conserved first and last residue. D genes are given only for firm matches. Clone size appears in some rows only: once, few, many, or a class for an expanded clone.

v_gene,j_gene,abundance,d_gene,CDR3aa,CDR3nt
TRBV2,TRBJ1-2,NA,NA,CASSVGGQDGYTF,TGTGCCAGCAGTGTGGGAGGGCAGGATGGCTACACCTTC
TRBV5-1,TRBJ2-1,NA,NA,CASSLSGAPYNEQFF,TGCGCCAGCAGTCTTAGCGGAGCTCCCTACAATGAGCAGTTCTTC
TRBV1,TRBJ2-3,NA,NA,CTSSLSERFVTDTQYF,TGCACCAGCAGCCTATCGGAGCGGTTTGTCACAGATACGCAGTATTTT
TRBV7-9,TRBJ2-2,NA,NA,CASTLTTNTGELFF,TGTGCCAGCACCCTCACTACGAACACCGGGGAGCTGTTTTTT
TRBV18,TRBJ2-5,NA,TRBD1,CASSLQGWETQYF,TGTGCCAGCTCACTACAGGGGTGGGAGACCCAGTACTTC
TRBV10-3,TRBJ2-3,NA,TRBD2,CAIKYGLAGADTQYF,TGTGCCATCAAATATGGACTAGCGGGAGCAGATACGCAGTATTTT
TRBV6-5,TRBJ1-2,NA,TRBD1,CASGTGAAYGYTF,TGTGCCAGCGGAACAGGGGCTGCCTATGGCTACACCTTC
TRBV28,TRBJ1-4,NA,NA,CASSNQRVGPVGQLFF,TGTGCCAGCAGCAACCAACGGGTGGGGCCAGTTGGGCAACTGTTTTTT
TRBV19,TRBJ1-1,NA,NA,CASSSDGGRTEAFF,TGTGCCAGTAGTAGCGACGGGGGGAGGACTGAAGCTTTCTTT
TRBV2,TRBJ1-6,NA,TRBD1,CASSERDSDNSPLHF,TGTGCCAGCAGTGAGAGGGACAGCGATAATTCACCCCTCCACTTT
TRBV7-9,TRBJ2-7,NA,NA,CASSLGQNEQYF,TGTGCCAGCAGCTTAGGACAGAACGAGCAGTACTTC
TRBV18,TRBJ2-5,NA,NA,CASSLYQETQYF,TGTGCCAGCTCCCTGTACCAAGAGACCCAGTACTTC
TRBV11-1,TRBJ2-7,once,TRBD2,CASSLRGSYEQYF,TGTGCCAGCAGCTTGCGGGGGTCCTACGAGCAGTACTTC
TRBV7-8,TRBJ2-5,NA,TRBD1,CASSLQVDRAMEQYF,TGTGCCAGCAGCCTTCAAGTGGACAGGGCAATGGAGCAGTACTTC
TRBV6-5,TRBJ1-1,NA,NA,CASRPLAGDTEAFF,TGTGCCAGCAGACCCCTGGCGGGAGACACTGAAGCTTTCTTT
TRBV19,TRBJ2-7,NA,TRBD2,CASSIISGKGEQYF,TGTGCCAGTAGTATAATTAGCGGGAAGGGCGAGCAGTACTTC
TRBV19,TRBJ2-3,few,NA,CASSLQGWGTDTQYF,TGTGCCAGTAGTCTTCAGGGATGGGGCACAGATACGCAGTATTTT
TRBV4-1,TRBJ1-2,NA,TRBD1,CASSQGTGIYYGYTF,TGCGCCAGCAGCCAAGGGACAGGGATATACTATGGCTACACCTTC
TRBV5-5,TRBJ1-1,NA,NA,CASSLKAGSVTEAFF,TGTGCCAGCAGCTTAAAGGCAGGGTCGGTCACTGAAGCTTTCTTT
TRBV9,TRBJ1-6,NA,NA,CASSVGGSNSPLHF,TGTGCCAGCAGCGTAGGAGGGAGTAATTCACCCCTCCACTTT
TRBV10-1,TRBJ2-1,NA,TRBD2,CASSTAAGVSYNEQFF,TGCGCCAGCAGTACCGCAGCGGGGGTATCCTACAATGAGCAGTTCTTC
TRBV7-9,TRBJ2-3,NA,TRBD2,CASSPSGTTDTQYF,TGTGCCAGCAGCCCTAGCGGAACCACAGATACGCAGTATTTT
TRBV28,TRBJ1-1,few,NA,CASRMEGTEAFF,TGTGCCAGCAGAATGGAGGGCACTGAAGCTTTCTTT
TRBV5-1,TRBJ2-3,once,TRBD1,CASSYRGPSTDTQYF,TGCGCCAGCAGCTACAGGGGCCCTAGCACAGATACGCAGTATTTT
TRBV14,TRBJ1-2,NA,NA,CASSPSRVGGYTF,TGTGCCAGCAGCCCGTCCAGGGTAGGGGGCTACACCTTC
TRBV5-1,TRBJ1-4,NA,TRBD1,CASSSDRGNEKLFF,TGCGCCAGCAGCTCGGACAGGGGGAATGAAAAACTGTTTTTT
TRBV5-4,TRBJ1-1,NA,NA,CASTRWGLVTEAFF,TGTGCCAGCACCCGGTGGGGGCTGGTCACTGAAGCTTTCTTT
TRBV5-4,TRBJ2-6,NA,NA,CASSLGWGGAGANGLTF,TGTGCCAGCAGCTTGGGTTGGGGGGGGGCTGGGGCCAACGGCCTGACTTTC
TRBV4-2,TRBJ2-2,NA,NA,CASSQTTGELFF,TGTGCCAGCAGCCAGACAACCGGGGAGCTGTTTTTT
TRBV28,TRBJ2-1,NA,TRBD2,CASSSLAGGSEQFF,TGTGCCAGCAGTTCTTTGGCGGGGGGCAGTGAGCAGTTCTTC
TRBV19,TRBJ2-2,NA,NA,CASSIGGRGAPTGELFF,TGTGCCAGTAGTATAGGGGGACGGGGGGCCCCCACCGGGGAGCTGTTTTTT
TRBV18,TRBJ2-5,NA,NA,CASSPPEGQGGTQYF,TGTGCCAGCTCACCACCGGAGGGCCAGGGAGGGACCCAGTACTTC
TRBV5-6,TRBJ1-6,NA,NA,CASSLDRSHSPLHF,TGTGCCAGCAGCTTGGATCGGAGTCATTCACCCCTCCACTTT
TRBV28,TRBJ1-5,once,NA,CASSLLGGADLNQPQHF,TGTGCCAGCAGTTTACTAGGGGGGGCCGACCTCAATCAGCCCCAGCATTTT
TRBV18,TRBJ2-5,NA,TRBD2,CASSPTLAGQETQYF,TGTGCCAGCTCACCGACCCTAGCGGGACAAGAGACCCAGTACTTC
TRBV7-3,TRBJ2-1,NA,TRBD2,CASSLTDQREPFF,TGTGCCAGCAGCTTAACAGACCAGCGGGAGCCGTTCTTC
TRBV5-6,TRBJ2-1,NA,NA,CASSLLGPEQFF,TGTGCCAGCAGCTTACTAGGCCCTGAGCAGTTCTTC
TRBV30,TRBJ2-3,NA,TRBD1,CAWSARDREKIDTQYF,TGTGCCTGGAGCGCACGGGACAGGGAGAAAATAGATACGCAGTATTTT
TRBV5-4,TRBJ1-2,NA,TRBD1,CASKRDRSNYGYTF,TGTGCCAGCAAGCGGGACAGGTCTAACTATGGCTACACCTTC
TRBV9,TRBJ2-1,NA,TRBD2,CASSRGAGGPDEQFF,TGTGCCAGCAGCCGGGGGGCGGGAGGGCCAGATGAGCAGTTCTTC
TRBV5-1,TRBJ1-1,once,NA,CASSSGQYLNTEAFF,TGCGCCAGCAGCTCCGGACAGTATCTGAACACTGAAGCTTTCTTT
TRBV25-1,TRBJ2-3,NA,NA,CASSATGGTDTQYF,TGTGCCAGCAGTGCTACGGGAGGCACAGATACGCAGTATTTT
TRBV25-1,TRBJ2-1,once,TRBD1,CASSGDRGAYNEQFF,TGTGCCAGCAGTGGGGACAGGGGGGCCTACAATGAGCAGTTCTTC
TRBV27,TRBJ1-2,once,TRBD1,CASSSGQIYGYTF,TGTGCCAGCAGTTCGGGACAGATCTATGGCTACACCTTC
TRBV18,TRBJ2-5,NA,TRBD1,CASSPQGAGETQYF,TGTGCCAGCTCACCCCAGGGGGCCGGCGAGACCCAGTACTTC
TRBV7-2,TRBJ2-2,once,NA,CASSFAAGHTGELFF,TGTGCCAGCAGCTTTGCCGCGGGCCACACCGGGGAGCTGTTTTTT
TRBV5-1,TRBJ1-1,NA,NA,CASSDPGGGFEAFF,TGCGCCAGCTCGGACCCAGGCGGGGGGTTCGAAGCTTTCTTT
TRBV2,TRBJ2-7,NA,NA,CASSEDYARIGQYF,TGTGCCAGCAGTGAAGACTACGCCAGAATCGGGCAGTACTTC
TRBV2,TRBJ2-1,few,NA,CASGRNEQFF,TGTGCCAGCGGCCGCAATGAGCAGTTCTTC
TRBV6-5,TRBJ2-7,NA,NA,CASSSMTGTYEQYF,TGTGCCAGCAGTTCCATGACAGGAACCTACGAGCAGTACTTC
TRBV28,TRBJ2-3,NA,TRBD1,CASSLGQGADTQYF,TGTGCCAGCAGTTTAGGCCAGGGGGCAGATACGCAGTATTTT
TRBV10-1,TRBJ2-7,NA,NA,CASSDGGTNYEQYF,TGCGCCAGCAGTGACGGGGGAACAAACTACGAGCAGTACTTC
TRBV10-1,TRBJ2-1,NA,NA,CASSESRGYNEQFF,TGCGCCAGCAGTGAGTCTAGAGGATACAATGAGCAGTTCTTC
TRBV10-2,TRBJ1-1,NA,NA,CASKTGNTEAFF,TGCGCCAGCAAGACAGGTAACACTGAAGCTTTCTTT
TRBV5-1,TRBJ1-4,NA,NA,CASSLAGQGEKLFF,TGCGCCAGCAGCTTGGCAGGGCAGGGTGAAAAACTGTTTTTT
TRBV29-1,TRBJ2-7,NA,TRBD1,CSVPGQGDEQYF,TGCAGCGTGCCGGGACAGGGGGATGAGCAGTACTTC
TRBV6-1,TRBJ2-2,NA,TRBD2,CASKLTSGAGELFF,TGTGCCAGCAAACTGACTAGCGGGGCCGGGGAGCTGTTTTTT
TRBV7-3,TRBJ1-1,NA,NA,CASRQFMNTEAFF,TGTGCCAGCAGACAGTTCATGAACACTGAAGCTTTCTTT
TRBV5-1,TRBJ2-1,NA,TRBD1,CASSLWATGANEQFF,TGCGCCAGCAGCTTGTGGGCGACAGGGGCCAATGAGCAGTTCTTC